A selection of T cell receptor beta chains follows, all from one sample in a study of long-term antiretroviral therapy in people with HIV. Sequenced by immunoSEQ multiplex PCR; TCRdb stores in-frame clones only, minus some. Here the sample spans 30,000 or so clones, 60% to 75% being singletons. The sample consisted of unsorted PBMCs, taken 3 years after starting antiretroviral therapy. Receptor source: a man aged 45-65 years with HIV. Both conserved end residues are part of each CDR3. The order of the fields is V gene, J gene, D gene, clone size, CDR3 protein, CDR3 DNA. D genes are given only for firm matches. Not all rows give a size; the values are once, few, many and, for expanded clones, a class.

v_call: TRBV6-5; j_call: TRBJ2-1; d_call: TRBD2; clone_size: .; cdr3_aa: CASRFSGWSYNEQFF; cdr3_nt: TGTGCCAGCAGATTTAGCGGGTGGTCCTACAATGAGCAGTTCTTC
v_call: TRBV28; j_call: TRBJ1-2; d_call: .; clone_size: .; cdr3_aa: CASTTTANYGYTF; cdr3_nt: TGTGCCAGCACCACGACAGCTAACTATGGCTACACCTTC
v_call: TRBV4-3; j_call: TRBJ1-2; d_call: .; clone_size: .; cdr3_aa: CASSQDTVNYGYTF; cdr3_nt: TGCGCCAGCAGCCAAGATACGGTAAACTATGGCTACACCTTC
v_call: TRBV7-2; j_call: TRBJ2-5; d_call: TRBD2; clone_size: medium-sized; cdr3_aa: CASSSLGGGPEETQYF; cdr3_nt: TGTGCCAGCAGCTCCCTCGGGGGAGGGCCGGAAGAGACCCAGTACTTC
v_call: TRBV7-8; j_call: TRBJ2-7; d_call: .; clone_size: .; cdr3_aa: CASSLSTGPWGQYF; cdr3_nt: TGTGCCAGCAGCTTAAGTACAGGCCCATGGGGGCAGTACTTC
v_call: TRBV28; j_call: TRBJ1-3; d_call: TRBD1; clone_size: .; cdr3_aa: CASSSGGTGKGNTIYF; cdr3_nt: TGTGCCAGCAGTTCAGGAGGGACAGGGAAAGGAAACACCATATATTTT
v_call: TRBV6-1; j_call: TRBJ1-5; d_call: .; clone_size: .; cdr3_aa: CASIMGSQGNQPQHF; cdr3_nt: TGTGCCAGCATTATGGGGTCACAGGGAAATCAGCCCCAGCATTTT
v_call: TRBV27; j_call: TRBJ2-1; d_call: .; clone_size: .; cdr3_aa: CASSFRQSGYNEQFF; cdr3_nt: TGTGCCAGCAGTTTTCGGCAGTCAGGGTACAATGAGCAGTTCTTC
v_call: TRBV5-1; j_call: TRBJ2-7; d_call: .; clone_size: .; cdr3_aa: CASSLTGPYEQYF; cdr3_nt: TGCGCCAGCAGCTTGACAGGGCCCTACGAGCAGTACTTC
v_call: TRBV7-6; j_call: TRBJ1-3; d_call: .; clone_size: .; cdr3_aa: CASSLDPGSGNTIYF; cdr3_nt: TGTGCCAGCAGCTTAGACCCAGGCTCTGGAAACACCATATATTTT
v_call: TRBV4-1; j_call: TRBJ2-3; d_call: .; clone_size: .; cdr3_aa: CASSRIRDLTSTDTQYF; cdr3_nt: TGCGCCAGCAGCCGAATCCGGGACTTGACTAGCACAGATACGCAGTATTTT
v_call: TRBV5-8; j_call: TRBJ1-2; d_call: .; clone_size: .; cdr3_aa: CASSLGGRGLSYTF; cdr3_nt: TGTGCCAGCAGCTTGGGCGGTCGGGGGCTGAGCTACACCTTC
v_call: TRBV6-6; j_call: TRBJ2-7; d_call: .; clone_size: .; cdr3_aa: CASRDLTYEQYF; cdr3_nt: TGTGCCAGTCGGGACTTAACCTACGAGCAGTACTTC
v_call: TRBV21-1; j_call: TRBJ1-2; d_call: .; clone_size: .; cdr3_aa: CASSRIMGLYGYTF; cdr3_nt: TGTGCCAGCAGCAGAATTATGGGACTTTATGGCTACACCTTC
v_call: TRBV7-2; j_call: TRBJ1-1; d_call: TRBD1; clone_size: .; cdr3_aa: CASSRQGATTEAFF; cdr3_nt: TGTGCCAGCAGCCGACAGGGGGCGACGACTGAAGCTTTCTTT
v_call: TRBV18; j_call: TRBJ1-1; d_call: .; clone_size: .; cdr3_aa: CASSQGIGVMNTEAFF; cdr3_nt: TGTGCCAGCTCCCAAGGTATAGGAGTAATGAACACTGAAGCTTTCTTT
v_call: TRBV5-3; j_call: TRBJ2-7; d_call: .; clone_size: .; cdr3_aa: CARSLGLDSHNYEQYF; cdr3_nt: TGTGCCAGAAGCTTGGGTCTGGACAGCCATAACTACGAGCAGTACTTC
v_call: TRBV18; j_call: TRBJ2-1; d_call: .; clone_size: .; cdr3_aa: CASSPPNVRDEQFF; cdr3_nt: TGTGCCAGCTCACCACCGAATGTGAGGGATGAGCAGTTCTTC